The 16 T cell receptor beta chains below come from one sample, sequenced in a study of cytomegalovirus exposure and HLA in healthy donors. A multiplex PCR was run with 60 Vbeta primers and 13 Jbeta primers. Sequenced by immunoSEQ multiplex PCR; TCRdb stores in-frame clones only, minus some. The sample lists some 160,000 clones; approximately 82% were seen once. The sequenced sample was PBMCs. These receptors all come from a man aged 45-60 years in good health and CMV-seropositive.

The V gene is TRBV6-4, the J gene TRBJ2-7; 8 bases align to TRBD2. The V gene end was trimmed by 10 bases and the J gene end by 7 bases; junction bases not matched to a gene: 18. This CDR3 is built from 15 residues. Germline V gene lookup returns CDR1 MRHNA and CDR2 SNTAGT. The CDR3 nucleotides read TGTGCCACCTACGAGGATCGAAGGGGGACTAGAGAGCAGTACGTC. Translated, it gives CATYEDRRGTREQYV.

The chain recombines TRBV5-8 with TRBJ2-7; possibly TRBD2 for D (6 bases). Germline V gene data show CDR1 as SGHTS and CDR2 as YDEGEE. Trimming left V 5 bases short and J 3 bases short, with 9 bases between. CDR3 length equals 12 residues. The CDR3 DNA reads as TGTGCCAGCAGGGCCGGGAGCTACGAGCAGTACTTC. Its translation is CASRAGSYEQYF.

The chain employs TRBV27 and TRBJ2-5; D is perhaps TRBD2 (6 bases). Germline CDR1 and CDR2: MNHEY and SMNVEV (reference sequence). V was trimmed by 4 bases and J by 5 bases, leaving 14 bases between them. This CDR3 comprises 14 residues. The CDR3 sequence is CASSSFRRDETQYF. DNA for the CDR3: TGTGCCAGCAGTTCCTTTAGGCGGGACGAGACCCAGTACTTC.

This clone was counted a single time. CDR3 nucleotide sequence: TGTGCCAGCAGCTTAAACTGGGATAGAACGGGGGAAACCGGGGAGCTGTTTTTT. Translated: CASSLNWDRTGETGELFF. This rearrangement joins TRBV7-3 to TRBJ2-2; D perhaps matches TRBD2 (6 bases). The CDR3 length is 18 residues. Trimming took off 1 base at V and 5 bases at J, with 20 bases between the two ends. Germline CDR1 SGHTA, CDR2 FQGTGA.

The rearrangement joins TRBV10-3 to TRBJ2-6; the D gene is possibly TRBD1 (6 bases). Between the trimmed V and J ends, which lost 2 bases and 0 bases, there was a span of 11 bases. CDR1 ENHRY and CDR2 SYGVKD come from the germline V gene. The CDR3 totals 17 residues. The CDR3 loop is CAISERGLSSGANVLTF. For the CDR3, the DNA is TGTGCCATCAGTGAGAGGGGGTTAAGCTCTGGGGCCAACGTCCTGACTTTC.

The DNA of the CDR3 is TGTGCCAGCAGTTACCCCCAGGGGCCCCAGCATTTT. Its translation is CASSYPQGPQHF. The V call is TRBV6-5, the J call TRBJ1-5; weak D call: TRBD1 (5 bases). The V end was cut by 2 bases, the J end by 9 bases, with 8 bases between. The CDR3 is 12 residues long. From germline, CDR1 is MNHEY and CDR2 SVGAGI.

J is TRBJ2-3 and V is TRBV7-2; 8 nucleotides align to TRBD1. J gave up 5 bases and V 3 bases, and 7 bases lay outside the gene matches. Per the germline V gene, CDR1 is SGHTA and CDR2 is FQGNSA. There are 15 residues in the CDR3. CDR3 nucleotide sequence: TGTGCCAGCAGCTTGGGAGGACAGGGTGGAGATACGCAGTATTTT. Protein product: CASSLGGQGGDTQYF.

The rearrangement joins TRBV18 to TRBJ2-5, with 7 bases that match TRBD1. The ends lost 4 bases at V and 1 base at J; junction bases unmatched: 6. Germline CDR1 KGHSH, CDR2 LQKENI. The CDR3 length is 15 residues. The CDR3 DNA follows: TGTGCCAGCTCACGGATGACAGGGAGCCAAGAGACCCAGTACTTC. This gives the protein CASSRMTGSQETQYF.

The genes are TRBV5-1 and TRBJ1-4; D possibly corresponds to TRBD1 (5 bases). Germline V gives CDR1 SGHRS, CDR2 YFSETQ. This CDR3 has 15 residues. Trimming cost V 2 bases and J 7 bases, with 15 bases left between them. CDR3 sequence reads: CASSLSQGGREKLFF. CDR3 DNA sequence: TGCGCCAGCAGCTTATCGCAGGGCGGTCGTGAAAAACTGTTTTTT.

CDR3 bases: TGTGCCAGCAGCCAAATACAGGGGGGAGAGCTGTTTTTT. This sequence encodes CASSQIQGGELFF. The chain employs TRBV14 and TRBJ2-2; TRBD1 matches 8 bases. The V gene's germline CDR1 is SGHDN and CDR2 FVKESK. V dropped 2 bases and J dropped 11; count of bases not matched to a gene: 4. This CDR3 is 13 amino acids long.

CDR3 loop: CASSVRPRLAGASTQYF. The CDR3 DNA sequence: TGTGCCAGCAGTGTACGTCCGCGGCTAGCGGGGGCCAGTACGCAGTATTTT. The gene calls are TRBV6-1 and TRBJ2-3, with 10 bases identical to TRBD2. This CDR3 contains 17 residues. The germline gives CDR1 MNHNS, CDR2 SASEGT. V was pared by 4 bases and J by 8 bases, with 15 bases of the junction left unmatched.

In nucleotides, the CDR3 is TGTGCCAGCAGTCCCCGGGGGGGCCGGGGCGGGGAGCTGTTTTTT. The encoded protein is CASSPRGGRGGELFF. The chain links TRBV6-1 to TRBJ2-2, with 8 bases that match TRBD2. Germline V gives CDR1 MNHNS, CDR2 SASEGT. The CDR3 spans 15 residues. J gave up 7 bases and V 5 bases, and 9 bases lay outside the gene matches.

CDR3 residues: CASSEGRESNYGYTF. The CDR3 DNA sequence: TGTGCCAGCAGTGAAGGACGGGAGAGTAACTATGGCTACACCTTC. The chain couples TRBV25-1 to TRBJ1-2, with D uncertain. The CDR3 covers 15 residues. V was pared by 2 bases and J by 1 base, with 11 bases between. CDR1 is MGHDK, CDR2 SYGVNS, per germline.

The chain uses TRBV25-1 and TRBJ1-1, with a weak D call TRBD1 (5 bases). Looked up from germline, CDR1 is MGHDK and CDR2 is SYGVNS. The V end lost 4 bases, the J end lost 1 base, and 16 bases lay between the germline ends. This CDR3 spans 16 amino acids. The CDR3 protein is CASSVSGRASNTEAFF. For the CDR3, the DNA is TGTGCCAGCAGTGTATCCGGCAGGGCTTCGAACACTGAAGCTTTCTTT.

This chain uses TRBV10-1 with TRBJ1-1; no clear D. Germline V CDR1 and CDR2: WNHNN, SYGVQD (reference sequence). V lost 4 bases, J lost 1 base, and 7 bases lay in between. This CDR3 comprises 13 residues. The CDR3 region is CASSVKKNTEAFF. CDR3 nucleotides: TGCGCCAGCAGTGTAAAAAAGAACACTGAAGCTTTCTTT.

The chain combines TRBV10-3 with TRBJ2-4; a weak D match, TRBD2 (6 bases). The length of the CDR3 is 13 residues. Germline CDR1 and CDR2: ENHRY and SYGVKD. V shed 0 bases and J shed 6 bases, with 6 bases lying between them. The CDR3 DNA is TGTGCCATCAGTGAGTCGGGGGGAAACATTCAGTACTTC. Translated, it gives CAISESGGNIQYF.